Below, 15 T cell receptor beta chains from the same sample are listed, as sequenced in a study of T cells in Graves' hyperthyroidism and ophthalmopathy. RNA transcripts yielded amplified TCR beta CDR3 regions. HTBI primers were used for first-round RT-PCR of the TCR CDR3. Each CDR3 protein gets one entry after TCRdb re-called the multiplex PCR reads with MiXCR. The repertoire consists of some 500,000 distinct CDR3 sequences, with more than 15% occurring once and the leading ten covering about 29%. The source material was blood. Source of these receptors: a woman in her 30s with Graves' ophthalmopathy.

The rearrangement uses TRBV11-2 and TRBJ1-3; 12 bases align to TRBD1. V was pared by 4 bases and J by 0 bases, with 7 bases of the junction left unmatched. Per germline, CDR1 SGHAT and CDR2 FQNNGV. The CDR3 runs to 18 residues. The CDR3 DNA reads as TGTGCCAGCAGCTCCGCCGGGACAGGGGGCGTCTCTGGAAACACCATATATTTT. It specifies CASSSAGTGGVSGNTIYF.

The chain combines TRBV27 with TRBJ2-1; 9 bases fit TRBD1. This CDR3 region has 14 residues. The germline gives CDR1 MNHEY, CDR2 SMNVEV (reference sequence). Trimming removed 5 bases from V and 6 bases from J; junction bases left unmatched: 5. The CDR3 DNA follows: TGTGCCAGCAGTAGAGGGACAGGGCCCAATGAGCAGTTCTTC. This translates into CASSRGTGPNEQFF.

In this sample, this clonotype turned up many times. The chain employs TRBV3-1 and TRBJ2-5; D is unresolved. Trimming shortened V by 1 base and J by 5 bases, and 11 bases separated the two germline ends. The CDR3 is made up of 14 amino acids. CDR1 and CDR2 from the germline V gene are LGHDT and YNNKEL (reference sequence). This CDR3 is CASSQVRYRETQYF. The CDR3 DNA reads TGTGCCAGCAGCCAAGTCAGGTACCGTGAGACCCAGTACTTC.

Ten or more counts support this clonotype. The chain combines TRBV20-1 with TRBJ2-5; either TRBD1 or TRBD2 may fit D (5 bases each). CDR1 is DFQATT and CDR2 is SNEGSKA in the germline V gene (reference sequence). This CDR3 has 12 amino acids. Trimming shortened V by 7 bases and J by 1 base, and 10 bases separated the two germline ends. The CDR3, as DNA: TGCAGTGGGCTGGGACGCCAAGAGACCCAGTACTTC. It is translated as CSGLGRQETQYF.

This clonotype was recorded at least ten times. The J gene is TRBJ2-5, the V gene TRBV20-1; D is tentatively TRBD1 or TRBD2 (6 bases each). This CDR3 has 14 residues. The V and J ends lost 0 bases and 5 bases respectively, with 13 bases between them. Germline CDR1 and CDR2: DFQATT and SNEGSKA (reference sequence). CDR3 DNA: TGCAGTGCTAGAGATCTGGGGGGCACGGAGACCCAGTACTTC. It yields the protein CSARDLGGTETQYF.

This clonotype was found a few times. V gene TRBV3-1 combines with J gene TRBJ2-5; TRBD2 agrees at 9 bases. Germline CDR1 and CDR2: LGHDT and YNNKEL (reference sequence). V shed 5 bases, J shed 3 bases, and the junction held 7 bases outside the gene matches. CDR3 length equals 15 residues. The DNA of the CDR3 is TGTGCCAGCAGCTTTCCGACTAGCGGAGAAGAGACCCAGTACTTC. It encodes CASSFPTSGEETQYF.

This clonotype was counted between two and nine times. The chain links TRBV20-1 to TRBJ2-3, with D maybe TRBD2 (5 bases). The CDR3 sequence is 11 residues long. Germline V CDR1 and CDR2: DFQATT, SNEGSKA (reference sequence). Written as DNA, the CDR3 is TGCAGCCCTCTATCGGGGGATACGCAGTATTTT. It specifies CSPLSGDTQYF.

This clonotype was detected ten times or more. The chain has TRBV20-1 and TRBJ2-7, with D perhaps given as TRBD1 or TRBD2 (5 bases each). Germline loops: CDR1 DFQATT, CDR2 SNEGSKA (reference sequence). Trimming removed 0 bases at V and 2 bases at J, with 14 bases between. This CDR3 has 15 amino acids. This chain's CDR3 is CSARDLEGSPYEQYF. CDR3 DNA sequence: TGCAGTGCTAGAGATCTTGAGGGGAGCCCCTACGAGCAGTACTTC.

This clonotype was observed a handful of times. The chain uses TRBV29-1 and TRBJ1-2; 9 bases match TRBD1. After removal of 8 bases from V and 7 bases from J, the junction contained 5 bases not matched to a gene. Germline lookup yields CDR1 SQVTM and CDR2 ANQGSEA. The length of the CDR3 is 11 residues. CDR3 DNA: TGCAGCTTGGGACAGGGTTTTGGCTACACCTTC. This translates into CSLGQGFGYTF.

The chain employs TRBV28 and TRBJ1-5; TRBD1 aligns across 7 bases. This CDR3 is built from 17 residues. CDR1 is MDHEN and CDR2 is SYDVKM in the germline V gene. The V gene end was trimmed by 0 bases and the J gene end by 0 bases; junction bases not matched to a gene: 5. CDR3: CASSLWKDRVSNQPQHF. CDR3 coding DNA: TGTGCCAGCAGTTTATGGAAAGACAGGGTTAGCAATCAGCCCCAGCATTTT. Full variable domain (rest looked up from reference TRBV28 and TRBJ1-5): DVKVTQSSRYLVKRTGEKVFLECVQDMDHENMFWYRQDPGLGLRLIYFSYDVKMKEKGDIPEGYSVSREKKERFSLILESASTNQTSMYLCASSLWKDRVSNQPQHFGDGTRLSIL.

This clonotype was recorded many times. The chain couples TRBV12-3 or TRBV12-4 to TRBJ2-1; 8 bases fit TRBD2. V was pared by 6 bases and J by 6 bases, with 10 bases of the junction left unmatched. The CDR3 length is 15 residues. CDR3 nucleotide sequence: TGTGCCAGCAGCCCCGGGACTAGGAGAGGCAATGAGCAGTTCTTC. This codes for CASSPGTRRGNEQFF.

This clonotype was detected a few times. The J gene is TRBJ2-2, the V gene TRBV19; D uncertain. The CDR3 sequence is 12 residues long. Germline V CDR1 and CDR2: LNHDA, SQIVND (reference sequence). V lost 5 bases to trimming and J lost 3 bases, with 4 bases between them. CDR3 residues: CASSYYTGELFF. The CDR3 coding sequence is TGTGCCAGTAGTTACTACACCGGGGAGCTGTTTTTT.

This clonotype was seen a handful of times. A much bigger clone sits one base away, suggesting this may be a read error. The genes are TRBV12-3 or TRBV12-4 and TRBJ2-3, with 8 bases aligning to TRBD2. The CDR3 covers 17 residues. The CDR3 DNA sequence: TGTGCCAGCAGTGTCGGGGAGGGCAGCGGGAGTCGAGATGCGCAGTATTTT. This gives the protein CASSVGEGSGSRDAQYF.

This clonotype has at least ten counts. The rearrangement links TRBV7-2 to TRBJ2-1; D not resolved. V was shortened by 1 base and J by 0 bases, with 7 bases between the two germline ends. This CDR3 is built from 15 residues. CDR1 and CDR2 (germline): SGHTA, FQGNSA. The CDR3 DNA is TGTGCCAGCAGCTTAGACAAGGGCTCCTACAATGAGCAGTTCTTC. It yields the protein CASSLDKGSYNEQFF.

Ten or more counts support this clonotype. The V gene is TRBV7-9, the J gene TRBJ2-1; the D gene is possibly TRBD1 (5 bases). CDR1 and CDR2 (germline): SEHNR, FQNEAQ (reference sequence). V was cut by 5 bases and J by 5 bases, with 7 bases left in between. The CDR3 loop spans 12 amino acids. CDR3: CASSQGDNEQFF. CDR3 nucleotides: TGTGCCAGCAGCCAAGGGGACAATGAGCAGTTCTTC.